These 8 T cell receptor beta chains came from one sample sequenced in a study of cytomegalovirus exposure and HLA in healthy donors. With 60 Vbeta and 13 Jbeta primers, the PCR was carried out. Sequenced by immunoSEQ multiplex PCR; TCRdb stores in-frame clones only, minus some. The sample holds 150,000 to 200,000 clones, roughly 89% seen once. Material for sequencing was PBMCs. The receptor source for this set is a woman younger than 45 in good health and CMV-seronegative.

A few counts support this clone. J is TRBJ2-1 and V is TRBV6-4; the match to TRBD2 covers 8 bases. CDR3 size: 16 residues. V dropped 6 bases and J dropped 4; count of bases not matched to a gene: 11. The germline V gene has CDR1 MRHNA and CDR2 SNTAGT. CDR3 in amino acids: CASSDQSGGSYNEQFF. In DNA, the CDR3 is TGTGCCAGCAGCGACCAAAGCGGGGGTTCATACAATGAGCAGTTCTTC.

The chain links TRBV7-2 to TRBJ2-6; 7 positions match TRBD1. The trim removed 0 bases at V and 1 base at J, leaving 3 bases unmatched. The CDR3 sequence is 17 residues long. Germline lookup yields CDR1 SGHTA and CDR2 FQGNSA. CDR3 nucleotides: TGTGCCAGCAGCTTAGCCGGGACAGCTTCTGGGGCCAACGTCCTGACTTTC. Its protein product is CASSLAGTASGANVLTF.

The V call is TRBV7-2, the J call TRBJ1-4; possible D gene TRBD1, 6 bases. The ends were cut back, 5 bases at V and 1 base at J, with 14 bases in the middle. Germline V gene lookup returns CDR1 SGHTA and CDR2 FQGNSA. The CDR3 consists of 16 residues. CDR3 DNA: TGTGCCAGCAGCCCGGGGGGGGCGCGAACTAATGAAAAACTGTTTTTT. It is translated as CASSPGGARTNEKLFF.

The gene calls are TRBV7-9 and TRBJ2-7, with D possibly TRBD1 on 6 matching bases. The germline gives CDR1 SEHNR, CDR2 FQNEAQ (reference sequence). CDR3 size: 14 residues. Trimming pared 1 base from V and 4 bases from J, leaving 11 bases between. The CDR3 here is CASSLDGGVYEQYF. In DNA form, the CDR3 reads TGTGCCAGCAGCTTAGATGGGGGCGTTTACGAGCAGTACTTC.

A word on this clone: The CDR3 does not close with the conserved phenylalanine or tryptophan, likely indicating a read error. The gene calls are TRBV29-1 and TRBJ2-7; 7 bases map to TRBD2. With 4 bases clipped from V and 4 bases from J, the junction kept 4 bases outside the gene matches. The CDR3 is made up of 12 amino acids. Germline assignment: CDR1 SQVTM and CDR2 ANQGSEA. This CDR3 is CSVAERGYEQYS. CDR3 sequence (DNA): TGCAGCGTTGCGGAGCGGGGTTACGAGCAGTACTCC.

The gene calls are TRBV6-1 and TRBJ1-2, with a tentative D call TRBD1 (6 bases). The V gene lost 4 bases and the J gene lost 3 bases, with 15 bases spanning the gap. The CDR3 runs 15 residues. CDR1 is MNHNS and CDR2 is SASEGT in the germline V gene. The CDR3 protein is CASSASGAGDYGYTF. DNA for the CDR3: TGTGCCAGCAGTGCCTCAGGGGCCGGAGACTATGGCTACACCTTC.

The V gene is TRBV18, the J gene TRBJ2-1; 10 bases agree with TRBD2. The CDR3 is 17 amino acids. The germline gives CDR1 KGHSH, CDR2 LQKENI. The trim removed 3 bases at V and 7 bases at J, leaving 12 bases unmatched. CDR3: CASSPRTSGTGANEQFF. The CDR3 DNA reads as TGTGCCAGCTCACCCAGGACTAGCGGTACCGGTGCGAATGAGCAGTTCTTC.

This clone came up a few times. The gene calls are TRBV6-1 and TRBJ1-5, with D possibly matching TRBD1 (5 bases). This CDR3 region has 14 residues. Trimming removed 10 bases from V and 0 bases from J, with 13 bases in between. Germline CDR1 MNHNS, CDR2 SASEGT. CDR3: CATVDSHSNQPQHF. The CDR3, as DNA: TGTGCCACCGTAGACAGTCATAGCAATCAGCCCCAGCATTTT.